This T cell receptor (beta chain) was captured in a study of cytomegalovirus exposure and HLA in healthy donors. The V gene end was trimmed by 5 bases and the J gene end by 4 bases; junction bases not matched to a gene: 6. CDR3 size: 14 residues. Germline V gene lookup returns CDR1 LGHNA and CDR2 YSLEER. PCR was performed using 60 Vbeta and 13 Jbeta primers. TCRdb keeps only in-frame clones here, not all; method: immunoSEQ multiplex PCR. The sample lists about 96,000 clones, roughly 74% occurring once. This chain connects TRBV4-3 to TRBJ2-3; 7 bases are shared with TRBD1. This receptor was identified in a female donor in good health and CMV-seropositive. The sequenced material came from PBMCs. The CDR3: CASSFRQGSDTQYF. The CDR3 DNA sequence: TGCGCCAGCAGCTTCCGACAGGGATCAGATACGCAGTATTTT.